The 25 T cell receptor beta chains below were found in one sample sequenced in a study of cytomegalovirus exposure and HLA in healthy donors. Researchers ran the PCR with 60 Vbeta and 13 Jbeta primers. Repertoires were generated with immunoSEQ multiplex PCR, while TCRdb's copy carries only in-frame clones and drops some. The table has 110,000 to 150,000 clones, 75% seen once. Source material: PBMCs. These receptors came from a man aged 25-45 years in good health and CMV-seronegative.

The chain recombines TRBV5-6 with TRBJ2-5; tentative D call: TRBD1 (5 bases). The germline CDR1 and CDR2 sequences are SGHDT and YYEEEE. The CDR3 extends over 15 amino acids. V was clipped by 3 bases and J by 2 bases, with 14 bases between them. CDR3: CASSSKDTLQETQYF. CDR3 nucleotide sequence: TGTGCCAGCAGCTCTAAGGACACTTTACAAGAGACCCAGTACTTC.

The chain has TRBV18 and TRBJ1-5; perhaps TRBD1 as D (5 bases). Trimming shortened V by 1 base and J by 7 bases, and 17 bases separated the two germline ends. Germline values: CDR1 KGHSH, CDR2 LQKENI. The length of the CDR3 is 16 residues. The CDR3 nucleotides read TGTGCCAGCTCACCACAGATGGGAGGGCAGGGCCAGCCCCAGCATTTT. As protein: CASSPQMGGQGQPQHF.

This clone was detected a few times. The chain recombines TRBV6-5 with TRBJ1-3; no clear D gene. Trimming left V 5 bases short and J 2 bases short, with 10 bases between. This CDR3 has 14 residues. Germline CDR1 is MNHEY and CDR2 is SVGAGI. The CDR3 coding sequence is TGTGCCAGCAGTCCCGACTGGGCTGGAAACACCATATATTTT. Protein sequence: CASSPDWAGNTIYF.

CDR3 sequence: CASSLQGYEQYF. The CDR3 nucleotides read TGTGCCAGCAGCTTGCAGGGCTACGAGCAGTACTTC. This rearrangement joins TRBV5-4 to TRBJ2-7; maybe TRBD1 (5 bases). Per the germline V gene, CDR1 is SGHNT and CDR2 is YYREEE (reference sequence). The CDR3 has 12 amino acids. The ends were cut back, 1 base at V and 3 bases at J, with 5 bases in the middle.

The CDR3 sequence: CASSYSSGNEKLFF. CDR3 sequence (DNA): TGTGCCAGCAGTTACTCGTCAGGGAATGAAAAACTGTTTTTT. J is TRBJ1-4 and V is TRBV6-5, with a possible D match to TRBD1 (5 bases). The germline gives CDR1 MNHEY, CDR2 SVGAGI. Trimming pared 0 bases from V and 5 bases from J, leaving 7 bases between. This CDR3 has 14 residues.

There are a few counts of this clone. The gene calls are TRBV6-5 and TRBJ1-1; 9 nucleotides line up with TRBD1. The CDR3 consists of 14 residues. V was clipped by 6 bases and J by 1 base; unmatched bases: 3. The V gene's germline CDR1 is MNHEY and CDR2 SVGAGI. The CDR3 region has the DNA TGTGCCAGCAGACAACAGGGGGCGAACACTGAAGCTTTCTTT. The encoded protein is CASRQQGANTEAFF.

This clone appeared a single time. CDR3: CATNTGVSTDTQYF. CDR3 nucleotides: TGTGCCACCAACACAGGGGTTAGCACAGATACGCAGTATTTT. The chain couples TRBV15 to TRBJ2-3, with 7 bases fitting TRBD1. The trim removed 7 bases at V and 0 bases at J, leaving 4 bases unmatched. Germline V lookup: CDR1 LNHNV, CDR2 YYDKDF (reference sequence). The CDR3 covers 14 residues.

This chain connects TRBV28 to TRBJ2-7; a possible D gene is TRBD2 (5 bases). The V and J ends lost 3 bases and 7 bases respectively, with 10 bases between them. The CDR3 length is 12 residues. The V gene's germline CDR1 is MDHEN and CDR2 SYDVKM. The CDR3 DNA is TGTGCCAGCAGTTTTTCGACGGGGGAGCAGTACTTC. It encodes CASSFSTGEQYF.

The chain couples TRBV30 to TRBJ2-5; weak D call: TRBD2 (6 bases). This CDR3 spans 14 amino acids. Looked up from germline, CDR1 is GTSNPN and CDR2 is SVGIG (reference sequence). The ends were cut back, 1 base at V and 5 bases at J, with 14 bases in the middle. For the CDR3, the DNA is TGTGCCTGGAGTGGGGCGGGACGAGGGGAGACCCAGTACTTC. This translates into CAWSGAGRGETQYF.

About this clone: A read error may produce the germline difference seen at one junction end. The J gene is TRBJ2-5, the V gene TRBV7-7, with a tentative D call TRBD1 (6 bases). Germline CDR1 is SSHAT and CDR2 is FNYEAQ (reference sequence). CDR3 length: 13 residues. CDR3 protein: CASSLQGSETQYF. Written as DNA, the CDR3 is TGTGCTAGCAGCTTGCAGGGGTCAGAGACCCAGTACTTC.

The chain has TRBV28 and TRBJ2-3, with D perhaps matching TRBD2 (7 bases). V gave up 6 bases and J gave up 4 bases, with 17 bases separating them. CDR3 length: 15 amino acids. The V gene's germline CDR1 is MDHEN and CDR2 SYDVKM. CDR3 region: CASSSGRGRSDTQYF. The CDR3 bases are TGTGCCAGCAGCTCGGGGCGGGGGCGTTCAGATACGCAGTATTTT. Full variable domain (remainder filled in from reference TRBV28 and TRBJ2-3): DVKVTQSSRYLVKRTGEKVFLECVQDMDHENMFWYRQDPGLGLRLIYFSYDVKMKEKGDIPEGYSVSREKKERFSLILESASTNQTSMYLCASSSGRGRSDTQYFGPGTRLTVL.

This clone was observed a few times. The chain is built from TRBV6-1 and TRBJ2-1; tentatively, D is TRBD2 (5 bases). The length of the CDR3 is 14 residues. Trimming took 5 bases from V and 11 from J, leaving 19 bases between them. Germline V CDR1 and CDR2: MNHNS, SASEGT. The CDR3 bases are TGTGCCAGCAGTCCAACTCAGACTGGAGGACAGCAGTTCTTC. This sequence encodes CASSPTQTGGQQFF.

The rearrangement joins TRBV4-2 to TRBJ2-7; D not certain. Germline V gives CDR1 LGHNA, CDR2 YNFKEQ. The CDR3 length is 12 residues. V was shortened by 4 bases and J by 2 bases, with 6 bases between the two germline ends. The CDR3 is CASSPSPYEQYF. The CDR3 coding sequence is TGTGCCAGCAGCCCGTCCCCCTACGAGCAGTACTTC.

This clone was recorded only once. The CDR3 nucleotides are TGTGCCAGCAGCTTCGGGACTAGTGGGGCAGATACGCAGTATTTT. It translates to CASSFGTSGADTQYF. V usage is TRBV9 and J usage is TRBJ2-3; 8 bases map to TRBD2. CDR1 is SGDLS, CDR2 YYNGEE, per germline. The CDR3 is 15 residues long. The V and J ends lost 4 bases and 4 bases, in that order; junction bases with no gene match: 8.

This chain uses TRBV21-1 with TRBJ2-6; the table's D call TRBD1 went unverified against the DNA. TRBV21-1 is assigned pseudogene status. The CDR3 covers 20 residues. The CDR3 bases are TGTGCCAGCAGCAAAGGTGAACGCAGGGATATTTTGGCAGGGGCCAACGTCCTGACTTTC. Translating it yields CASSKGERRDILAGANVLTF.

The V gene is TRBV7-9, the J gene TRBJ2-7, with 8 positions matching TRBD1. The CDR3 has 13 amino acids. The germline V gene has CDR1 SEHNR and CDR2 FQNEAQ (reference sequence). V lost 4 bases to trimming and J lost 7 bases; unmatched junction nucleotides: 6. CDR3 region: CASSSVDRGEQYF. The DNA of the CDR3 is TGTGCCAGCAGCTCCGTCGACAGGGGAGAGCAGTACTTC. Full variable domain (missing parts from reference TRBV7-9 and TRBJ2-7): DTGVSQNPRHKITKRGQNVTFRCDPISEHNRLYWYRQTLGQGPEFLTYFQNEAQLEKSRLLSDRFSAERPKGSFSTLEIQRTEQGDSAMYLCASSSVDRGEQYFGPGTRLTVT.

The CDR3 here is CASSEIWTGAKETQYF. The CDR3 DNA sequence: TGTGCCAGCAGTGAAATTTGGACAGGGGCCAAAGAGACCCAGTACTTC. The V and J genes are TRBV6-4 and TRBJ2-5, with 9 bases matching TRBD1. The length of the CDR3 is 16 residues. The V segment lost 3 bases and the J segment 3 bases; nucleotides outside the gene matches: 8. Germline lookup yields CDR1 MRHNA and CDR2 SNTAGT.

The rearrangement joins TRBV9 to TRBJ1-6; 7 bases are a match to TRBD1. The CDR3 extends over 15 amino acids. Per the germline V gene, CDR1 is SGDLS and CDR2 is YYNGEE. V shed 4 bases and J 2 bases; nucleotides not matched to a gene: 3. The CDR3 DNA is TGTGCCAGCAGCCTTACAGGGGCCTATAATTCACCCCTCCACTTT. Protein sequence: CASSLTGAYNSPLHF.

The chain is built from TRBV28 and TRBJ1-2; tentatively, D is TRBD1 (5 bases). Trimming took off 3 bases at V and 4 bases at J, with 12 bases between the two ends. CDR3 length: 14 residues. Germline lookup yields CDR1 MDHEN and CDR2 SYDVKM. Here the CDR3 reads CASSLGGLPYGYTF. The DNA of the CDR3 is TGTGCCAGCAGTTTGGGGGGACTTCCCTATGGCTACACCTTC.

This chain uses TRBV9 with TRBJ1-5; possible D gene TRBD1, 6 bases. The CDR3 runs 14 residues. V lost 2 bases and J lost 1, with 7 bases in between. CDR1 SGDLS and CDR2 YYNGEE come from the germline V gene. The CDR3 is CASSVRGSNQPQHF. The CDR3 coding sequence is TGTGCCAGCAGCGTGAGGGGGAGCAATCAGCCCCAGCATTTT.

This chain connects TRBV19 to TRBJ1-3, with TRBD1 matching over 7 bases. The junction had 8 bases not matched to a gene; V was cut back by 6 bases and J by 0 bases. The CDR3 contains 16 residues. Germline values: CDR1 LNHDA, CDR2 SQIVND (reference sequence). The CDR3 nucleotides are TGTGCCAGTAGGCGGAGGGGACAGAACTCTGGAAACACCATATATTTT. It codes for CASRRRGQNSGNTIYF.

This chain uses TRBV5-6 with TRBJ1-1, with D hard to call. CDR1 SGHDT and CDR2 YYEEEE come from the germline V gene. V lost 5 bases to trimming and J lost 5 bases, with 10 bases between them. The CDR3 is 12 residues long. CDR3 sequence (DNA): TGTGCCAGCAGGCGGGTAGGGACTGAAGCTTTCTTT. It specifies CASRRVGTEAFF.

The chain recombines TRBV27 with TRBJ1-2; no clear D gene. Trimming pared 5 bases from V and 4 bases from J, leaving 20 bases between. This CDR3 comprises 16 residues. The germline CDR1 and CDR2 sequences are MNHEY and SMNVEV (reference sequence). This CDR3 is CASSPPGVRPGYGYTF. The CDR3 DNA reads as TGTGCCAGCAGTCCCCCGGGAGTCCGCCCGGGCTATGGCTACACCTTC.

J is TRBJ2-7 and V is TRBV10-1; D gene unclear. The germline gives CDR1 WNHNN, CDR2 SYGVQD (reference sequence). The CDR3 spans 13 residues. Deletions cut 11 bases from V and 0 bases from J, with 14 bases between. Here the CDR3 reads CAPVRQDSYEQYF. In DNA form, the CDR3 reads TGCGCCCCAGTTCGGCAGGACTCCTACGAGCAGTACTTC.

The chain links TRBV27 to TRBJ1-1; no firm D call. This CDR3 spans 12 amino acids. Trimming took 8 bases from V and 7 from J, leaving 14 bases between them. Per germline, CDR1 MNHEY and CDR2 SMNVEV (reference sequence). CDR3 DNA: TGTGCCAGCGGGAGGAAACCTTATGAAGCTTTCTTT. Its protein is CASGRKPYEAFF.